This T cell receptor beta chain was retrieved from a study of shared T cell receptors in the human thymus. Libraries were prepared by immunoSEQ multiplex PCR; TCRdb keeps only in-frame clonotypes and omits some of them. The repertoire holds about 660,000 clones, with approximately 89% as singletons. The same sample was also used in a study of human thymus T cells. That study reports: It was healthy Finnish infants having corrective surgery for congenital heart defects who were the donors. Thymic resections from corrective heart surgery supplied the tissue. There were highly overlapping thymic repertoires among unrelated individuals, as related research reported.

The clonotype originates from a boy younger than two with a congenital heart defect. Sequenced input: thymocytes.

The CDR3 sequence: CASSSRRRNEKLFF. The CDR3 region has the DNA TGCGCCAGCAGCTCCCGACGGAGGAATGAAAAACTGTTTTTT. This sequence joins TRBV5-1 and TRBJ1-4; D is uncertain. There are 14 residues in the CDR3. The germline V and J ends were trimmed by 3 bases and 5 bases, with 11 bases remaining between them. The V gene's germline CDR1 is SGHRS and CDR2 YFSETQ. The full variable domain, completed using reference TRBV5-1 and TRBJ1-4, is KAGVTQTPRYLIKTRGQQVTLSCSPISGHRSVSWYQQTPGQGLQFLFEYFSETQRNKGNFPGRFSGRQFSNSRSEMNVSTLELGDSALYLCASSSRRRNEKLFFGSGTQLSVL.